The 20 T cell receptor beta chains given below trace back to one sample, sequenced in a study of CD8+ T cells in alopecia areata. Isolated RNA was reverse transcribed into cDNA used as the sequencing template. Assay: immunoSEQ multiplex PCR; the TCRdb copy retains only in-frame clones and omits some. The sample lists 210,000 or so clones; approximately 67% were seen once. As for treatment: oral pan-JAK inhibitor, 5-10 mg twice daily. The sequenced sample was CD4+ T cells sorted from blood, obtained at week 44, from a patient treated with tofacitinib. The receptors derive from a human donor with alopecia areata.

Only a few counts were recorded for this clone. This chain joins TRBV15 and TRBJ1-2; tentatively, D is TRBD1 (5 bases). This CDR3 spans 16 amino acids. CDR1 is LNHNV, CDR2 YYDKDF, per germline (reference sequence). Between the trimmed V and J ends, which lost 1 base and 8 bases, there was a span of 20 bases. The CDR3 DNA is TGTGCCACCAGCAGAGTGGGAGCCCGGGGCACGGAGGGCTACACCTTC. Protein: CATSRVGARGTEGYTF.

This clone showed up just a few times. The CDR3 region is CASSQRVEGREKLFF. The CDR3, as DNA: TGCGCCAGCAGCCAGAGGGTGGAGGGACGTGAAAAACTGTTTTTT. The chain combines TRBV4-3 with TRBJ1-4; a possible D gene is TRBD1 (5 bases). Germline V lookup: CDR1 LGHNA, CDR2 YSLEER. The V gene lost 3 bases and the J gene lost 7 bases, with 15 bases spanning the gap. This CDR3 is 15 amino acids long.

This clone has just one count. The rearrangement uses TRBV10-3 and TRBJ1-6; no definite D call. There are 15 residues in the CDR3. The germline V and J ends were trimmed by 0 bases and 4 bases, with 7 bases remaining between them. CDR1 is ENHRY, CDR2 SYGVKD, per germline. Written as DNA, the CDR3 is TGTGCCATCAGTGAGTCGGGCGGGTATAATTCACCCCTCCACTTT. Its translation: CAISESGGYNSPLHF.

V usage is TRBV5-1 and J usage is TRBJ2-1; possible D gene TRBD1, 6 bases. The length of the CDR3 is 14 residues. The germline V and J ends were trimmed by 0 bases and 2 bases, with 6 bases remaining between them. The V gene's germline CDR1 is SGHRS and CDR2 YFSETQ. The CDR3 loop is CASSLGTAYNEQFF. The CDR3 DNA reads TGCGCCAGCAGCTTGGGGACAGCCTACAATGAGCAGTTCTTC.

V usage is TRBV29-1 and J usage is TRBJ1-2; D is undetermined. In germline, CDR1 is SQVTM, CDR2 ANQGSEA. Trimming took off 7 bases at V and 8 bases at J, with 20 bases between the two ends. The CDR3 is made up of 13 amino acids. DNA for the CDR3: TGCAGCGCCCTAGGACCGGCTCAAGGGGGCTACACCTTC. Translating it yields CSALGPAQGGYTF.

This clone has just a few counts. The chain employs TRBV30 and TRBJ2-1; D is unclear. The CDR3 is made up of 13 amino acids. Between the trimmed V and J ends, which lost 4 bases and 5 bases, there was a span of 12 bases. Germline V gene sequence: CDR1 GTSNPN, CDR2 SVGIG (reference sequence). This chain's CDR3 is CAWKATVDNEQFF. The DNA of the CDR3 is TGTGCCTGGAAAGCCACCGTCGACAATGAGCAGTTCTTC.

The CDR3 DNA reads TGTGCCAGCAGTGACAGCCACAGCAATCAGCCCCAGCATTTT. Translating it yields CASSDSHSNQPQHF. This chain joins TRBV2 and TRBJ1-5; D gene ambiguous. This CDR3 contains 14 residues. Per the germline V gene, CDR1 is SNHLY and CDR2 is FYNNEI. V was shortened by 3 bases and J by 1 base, with 7 bases between the two germline ends.

The chain recombines TRBV29-1 with TRBJ2-7; no definite D call. The CDR3 covers 13 residues. V was pared by 7 bases and J by 2 bases, with 15 bases between. Germline lookup yields CDR1 SQVTM and CDR2 ANQGSEA. The chain's CDR3 is CSAVAGTTYEQYF. DNA for the CDR3: TGCAGCGCCGTAGCAGGAACTACCTACGAGCAGTACTTC.

This clone was seen only a few times. The rearrangement links TRBV2 to TRBJ2-3; tentative D call: TRBD1 (6 bases). V lost 4 bases and J 0 bases, leaving 8 bases between the germline ends. The CDR3 sequence is 14 residues long. Germline CDR1 SNHLY, CDR2 FYNNEI. CDR3 loop: CASSGTASTDTQYF. CDR3 DNA sequence: TGTGCCAGCAGTGGGACAGCTAGCACAGATACGCAGTATTTT.

This clone was picked up a small number of times. The chain uses TRBV15 and TRBJ2-1; TRBD2 agrees at 15 bases. The junction had 6 bases not matched to a gene; V was cut back by 0 bases and J by 6 bases. This CDR3 is built from 18 residues. CDR1 is LNHNV and CDR2 is YYDKDF in the germline V gene (reference sequence). CDR3 protein: CATSRDRTSGGGINEQFF. In nucleotides, the CDR3 is TGTGCCACCAGCAGAGACCGGACTAGCGGGGGGGGAATCAATGAGCAGTTCTTC.

The rearrangement links TRBV19 to TRBJ1-2; no firm D call. Germline CDR1 and CDR2: LNHDA and SQIVND (reference sequence). This CDR3 contains 13 residues. V lost 3 bases and J 5 bases, leaving 10 bases between the germline ends. The CDR3 here is CASSIERQYGYTF. The CDR3 coding sequence is TGTGCCAGTAGTATCGAGAGGCAGTATGGCTACACCTTC. Complete variable domain (other parts from reference TRBV19 and TRBJ1-2): DGGITQSPKYLFRKEGQNVTLSCEQNLNHDAMYWYRQDPGQGLRLIYYSQIVNDFQKGDIAEGYSVSREKKESFPLTVTSAQKNPTAFYLCASSIERQYGYTFGSGTRLTVV.

Turning to this clone: The sample carries other DNA sequences with the same CDR3. The chain has TRBV2 and TRBJ2-7; D remains ambiguous. The CDR3 spans 14 residues. Trimming cost V 6 bases and J 2 bases, with 14 bases left between them. The germline CDR1 and CDR2 sequences are SNHLY and FYNNEI. DNA for the CDR3: TGTGCCAGCAGACCCGGCCCCCCCACCTACGAGCAGTACTTC. Its protein is CASRPGPPTYEQYF.

This clone was seen a handful of times. The CDR3 reads CASSFQLGELFF. Written as DNA, the CDR3 is TGTGCCAGCAGCTTCCAGCTGGGGGAGCTGTTTTTT. The rearrangement links TRBV11-2 to TRBJ2-2, with no clear D. Trimming cost V 3 bases and J 8 bases, with 7 bases left between them. From germline, CDR1 is SGHAT and CDR2 FQNNGV. CDR3 length: 12 amino acids.

The rearrangement links TRBV30 to TRBJ1-1, with D hard to call. Germline CDR1 is GTSNPN and CDR2 is SVGIG (reference sequence). This CDR3 is built from 13 residues. Trimming pared 8 bases from V and 0 bases from J, leaving 13 bases between. DNA of the CDR3: TGTGCCGGATTAGACACCATGAACACTGAAGCTTTCTTT. Amino acid sequence: CAGLDTMNTEAFF. The complete variable domain, with remaining parts taken from reference TRBV30 and TRBJ1-1, reads SQTIHQWPATLVQPVGSPLSLECTVEGTSNPNLYWYRQAAGRGLQLLFYSVGIGQISSEVPQNLSASRPQDRQFILSSKKLLLSDSGFYLCAGLDTMNTEAFFGQGTRLTVV.

The V gene is TRBV30, the J gene TRBJ1-2; D uncertain. Per germline, CDR1 GTSNPN and CDR2 SVGIG (reference sequence). The CDR3 is 13 residues long. Trimming left V 7 bases short and J 1 base short, with 13 bases between. CDR3 protein: CASPTSVNYGYTF. CDR3 DNA: TGTGCCTCACCGACAAGCGTTAACTATGGCTACACCTTC.

This chain connects TRBV29-1 to TRBJ2-1; 9 bases line up with TRBD2. J lost 7 bases, V lost 4 bases, and 5 bases had no gene match. This CDR3 contains 13 residues. Germline CDR1 and CDR2: SQVTM and ANQGSEA. CDR3 coding DNA: TGCAGCGTTGGTGGGACTAGCAAGAATGAGCAGTTCTTC. It specifies CSVGGTSKNEQFF.

The chain is built from TRBV5-1 and TRBJ2-7; 12 bases match TRBD2. Trimming removed 3 bases from V and 6 bases from J; junction bases left unmatched: 4. The germline V gene has CDR1 SGHRS and CDR2 YFSETQ. The CDR3 is made up of 14 amino acids. CDR3 sequence reads: CASSSGLAGLEQYF. The CDR3 nucleotides are TGCGCCAGCAGCTCCGGACTAGCGGGGCTCGAGCAGTACTTC.

This rearrangement joins TRBV30 to TRBJ2-6; no definite D call. Germline CDR1 and CDR2: GTSNPN and SVGIG (reference sequence). The V end was cut by 2 bases, the J end by 0 bases, with 5 bases between. The CDR3 sequence is 14 residues long. As DNA, the CDR3 is TGTGCCTGGAGTCCCGACTCTGGGGCCAACGTCCTGACTTTC. This gives the protein CAWSPDSGANVLTF. Supplemented by reference TRBV30 and TRBJ2-6, the full variable domain reads SQTIHQWPATLVQPVGSPLSLECTVEGTSNPNLYWYRQAAGRGLQLLFYSVGIGQISSEVPQNLSASRPQDRQFILSSKKLLLSDSGFYLCAWSPDSGANVLTFGAGSRLTVL.

The chain recombines TRBV7-2 with TRBJ1-1; 9 positions match TRBD1. This CDR3 has 17 residues. CDR1 and CDR2 from the germline V gene are SGHTA and FQGNSA. V shed 3 bases, J shed 0 bases, and the junction held 8 bases outside the gene matches. CDR3 coding DNA: TGTGCCAGCAGCTTGGGACAGGGCCGACGAATGAACACTGAAGCTTTCTTT. Protein product: CASSLGQGRRMNTEAFF.

This clone was recorded a few times. The rearrangement joins TRBV30 to TRBJ2-7; the match to TRBD1 covers 9 bases. CDR3 length: 15 residues. Germline lookup yields CDR1 GTSNPN and CDR2 SVGIG (reference sequence). The V and J ends lost 0 bases and 7 bases, in that order; junction bases with no gene match: 10. In nucleotides, the CDR3 is TGTGCCTGGAGTGTAACAGGGGGCTATCGTATGGAGCAGTACTTC. Translation: CAWSVTGGYRMEQYF.